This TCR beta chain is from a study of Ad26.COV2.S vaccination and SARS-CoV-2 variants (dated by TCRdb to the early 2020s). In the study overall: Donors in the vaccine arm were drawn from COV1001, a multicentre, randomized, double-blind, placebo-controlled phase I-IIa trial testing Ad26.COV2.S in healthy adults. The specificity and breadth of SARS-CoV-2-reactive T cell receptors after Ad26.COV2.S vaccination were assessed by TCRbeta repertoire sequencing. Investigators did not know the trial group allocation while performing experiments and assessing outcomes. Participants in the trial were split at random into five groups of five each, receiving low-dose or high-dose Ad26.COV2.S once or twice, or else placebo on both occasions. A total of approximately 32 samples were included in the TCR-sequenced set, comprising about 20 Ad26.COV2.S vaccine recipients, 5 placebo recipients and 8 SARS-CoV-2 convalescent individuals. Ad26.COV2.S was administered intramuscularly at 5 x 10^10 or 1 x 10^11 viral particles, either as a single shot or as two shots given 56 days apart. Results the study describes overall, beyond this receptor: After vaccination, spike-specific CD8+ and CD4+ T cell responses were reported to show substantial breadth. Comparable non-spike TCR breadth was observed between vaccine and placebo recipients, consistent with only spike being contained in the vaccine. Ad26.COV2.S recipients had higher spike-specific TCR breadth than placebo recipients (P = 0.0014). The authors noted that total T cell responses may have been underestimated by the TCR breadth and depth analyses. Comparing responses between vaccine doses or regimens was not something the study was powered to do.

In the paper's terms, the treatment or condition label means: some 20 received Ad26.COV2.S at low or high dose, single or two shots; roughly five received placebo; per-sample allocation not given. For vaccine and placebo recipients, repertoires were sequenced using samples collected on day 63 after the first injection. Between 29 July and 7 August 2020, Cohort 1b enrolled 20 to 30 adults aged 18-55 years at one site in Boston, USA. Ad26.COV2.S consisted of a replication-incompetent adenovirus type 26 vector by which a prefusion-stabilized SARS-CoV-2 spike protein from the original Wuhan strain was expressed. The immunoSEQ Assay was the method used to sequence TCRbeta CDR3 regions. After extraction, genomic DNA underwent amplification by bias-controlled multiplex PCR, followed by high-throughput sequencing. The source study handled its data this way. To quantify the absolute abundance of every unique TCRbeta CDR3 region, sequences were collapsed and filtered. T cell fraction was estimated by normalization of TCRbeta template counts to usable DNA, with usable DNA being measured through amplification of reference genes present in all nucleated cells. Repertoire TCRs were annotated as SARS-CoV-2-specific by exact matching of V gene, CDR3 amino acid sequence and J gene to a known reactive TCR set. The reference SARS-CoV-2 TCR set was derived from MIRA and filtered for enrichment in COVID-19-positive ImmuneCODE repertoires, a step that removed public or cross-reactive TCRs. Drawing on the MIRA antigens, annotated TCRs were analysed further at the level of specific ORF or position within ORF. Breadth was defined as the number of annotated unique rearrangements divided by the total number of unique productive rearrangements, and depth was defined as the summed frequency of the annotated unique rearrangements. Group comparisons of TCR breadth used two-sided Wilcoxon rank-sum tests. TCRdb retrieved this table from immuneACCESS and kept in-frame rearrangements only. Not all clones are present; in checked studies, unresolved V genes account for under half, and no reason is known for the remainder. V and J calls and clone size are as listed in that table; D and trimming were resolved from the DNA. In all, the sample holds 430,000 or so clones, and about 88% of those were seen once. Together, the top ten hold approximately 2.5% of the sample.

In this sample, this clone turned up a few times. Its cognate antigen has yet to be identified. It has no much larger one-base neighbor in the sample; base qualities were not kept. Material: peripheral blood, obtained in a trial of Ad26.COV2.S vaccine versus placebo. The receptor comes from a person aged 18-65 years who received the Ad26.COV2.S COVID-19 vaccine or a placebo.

The CDR3 reads CASSRETRDTEAFF. In nucleotides, the sequence is TGCGCCAGCAGCCGAGAGACTCGAGACACTGAAGCTTTCTTT. The chain was built from TRBV4-3 and TRBJ1-1, with the D gene call left open. CDR1 and CDR2 are read off the germline V gene as LGHNA and YSLEER. Including the terminal cysteine and phenylalanine, the CDR3 comprises 14 residues. CDR3 DNA only is kept here, 42 bases in frame from base 1. Trimming costs V 4 bases and J 3 bases, and their ends lie 12 bases apart.